What follows are 9 T cell receptor beta chains derived from one specimen sequenced in a study of regulatory T cells in long-lasting Graves disease. Library construction for TCR beta used iRepertoire HTBI primers and Arm-PCR of CDR3 regions. One entry per CDR3 protein, called by TCRdb with MiXCR from the multiplex PCR reads. The sample contains 400,000 to 500,000 distinct CDR3 sequences, about 15% of which appear only once. Time point here: newly diagnosed GD, antithyroid drugs for less than 3 months. From RNA extracted from PBMCs, the TCR library was made. These data were also reused for a study on T cells in Graves' hyperthyroidism and ophthalmopathy.

This material consisted of peripheral blood mononuclear cells (PBMCs), taken at new diagnosis, from a patient treated with antithyroid drugs. Receptors originate from a woman aged 40 to 50 with Graves disease.

This clonotype was counted only a few times. The V call is TRBV15, the J call TRBJ2-7; 10 bases match TRBD2. V lost 6 bases and J lost 0; bases outside the gene matches: 5. Per the germline V gene, CDR1 is LNHNV and CDR2 is YYDKDF (reference sequence). The CDR3 extends over 15 amino acids. CDR3 DNA sequence: TGTGCCACCAGTACGGGACTAGCGACCTCCTACGAGCAGTACTTC. Translated: CATSTGLATSYEQYF.

The table lists this clonotype with many counts. The chain links TRBV28 to TRBJ2-5; perhaps D is TRBD1 or TRBD2 (6 bases each). This CDR3 is 15 amino acids long. V shed 2 bases and J shed 0 bases, with 10 bases lying between them. CDR1 and CDR2 from the germline V gene are MDHEN and SYDVKM. The CDR3 DNA sequence: TGTGCCAGCAGTTTACCCGGGGGCTACCAAGAGACCCAGTACTTC. Translation gives CASSLPGGYQETQYF. Combining the CDR3 with reference TRBV28 and TRBJ2-5 gives the whole variable domain DVKVTQSSRYLVKRTGEKVFLECVQDMDHENMFWYRQDPGLGLRLIYFSYDVKMKEKGDIPEGYSVSREKKERFSLILESASTNQTSMYLCASSLPGGYQETQYFGPGTRLLVL.

This clonotype came up many times. The genes are TRBV25-1 and TRBJ1-6, with TRBD1 as a possible D gene (5 bases). The CDR3 length is 15 residues. Germline V gene lookup returns CDR1 MGHDK and CDR2 SYGVNS. V dropped 6 bases and J dropped 7 bases, with 16 bases sitting between them. CDR3 nucleotides: TGTGCCAGCAGCTCGACCGGGACGGGCAATTCACCCCTCCACTTT. Translated, it gives CASSSTGTGNSPLHF.

Of note for this clonotype: One base away lies a much larger clone, so this may be a sequencing read error. The rearrangement uses TRBV12-3 or TRBV12-4 and TRBJ1-2, with a possible D match to TRBD1 (5 bases). Trimming cost V 4 bases and J 5 bases, with 14 bases left between them. CDR3 length equals 14 residues. The CDR3, as DNA: TGTGCCAGCAGTTCAAAGGGGATGGGATATGGCTACACCTTC. It specifies CASSSKGMGYGYTF.

This clonotype was observed many times. The rearrangement links TRBV12-3 or TRBV12-4 to TRBJ1-5; D may be TRBD1 (6 bases). Trimming shortened V by 5 bases and J by 0 bases, and 11 bases separated the two germline ends. This CDR3 has 15 residues. CDR3 sequence: CASSPQGNSNQPQHF. The CDR3 region has the DNA TGTGCCAGCAGTCCTCAGGGGAATAGCAATCAGCCCCAGCATTTT.

This clonotype showed up many times. The chain couples TRBV7-9 to TRBJ2-2; D may be TRBD1 (6 bases). V gave up 5 bases and J gave up 7 bases, with 11 bases separating them. The CDR3 contains 13 residues. Per the germline V gene, CDR1 is SEHNR and CDR2 is FQNEAQ (reference sequence). CDR3: CASSQGLVGELFF. The CDR3 bases are TGTGCCAGCAGCCAGGGGCTGGTCGGGGAGCTGTTTTTT. Together with reference TRBV7-9 and TRBJ2-2, the CDR3 gives the full variable domain: DTGVSQNPRHKITKRGQNVTFRCDPISEHNRLYWYRQTLGQGPEFLTYFQNEAQLEKSRLLSDRFSAERPKGSFSTLEIQRTEQGDSAMYLCASSQGLVGELFFGEGSRLTVL.

The table lists this clonotype with many counts. This rearrangement joins TRBV6-1 to TRBJ2-5, with D perhaps matching TRBD1 (7 bases). CDR1 is MNHNS and CDR2 is SASEGT in the germline V gene. Trimming removed 6 bases from V and 4 bases from J, with 18 bases in between. CDR3 length equals 15 residues. CDR3 residues: CASSTRQGGIETQYF. CDR3 sequence (DNA): TGTGCCAGCAGCACCAGACAGGGAGGCATAGAGACCCAGTACTTC.

The chain is built from TRBV5-1 and TRBJ2-3; D is perhaps TRBD2 (6 bases). Germline V lookup: CDR1 SGHRS, CDR2 YFSETQ. V lost 4 bases and J lost 3, with 27 bases in between. The CDR3 runs 19 residues. The CDR3 DNA sequence: TGCGCCAGCAGCCCGGTTCTAAATCTAGCGCCGATGACTACAGATACGCAGTATTTT. Translating gives CASSPVLNLAPMTTDTQYF.

V and J are TRBV7-2 and TRBJ1-2, with D unresolved. The CDR3 spans 14 residues. CDR1 and CDR2 from the germline V gene are SGHTA and FQGNSA. V was pared by 5 bases and J by 3 bases, with 13 bases between. The chain's CDR3 is CASSLQSSDYGYTF. CDR3 DNA sequence: TGTGCCAGCAGCCTACAGAGTTCAGACTATGGCTACACCTTC.